This passage covers 25 T cell receptor beta chains from one sample sequenced in a study of T-cell memory formation after mild COVID-19. A single record per CDR3 protein comes from TCRdb applying MiXCR to the 5' RACE reads. The sample has 250,000 to 400,000 distinct CDR3 sequences, more than 13% seen once; the top ten hold around 23%. The sample comprised PBMCs or a T cell subset sorted from them (not recorded which). Receptors originate from a man younger than 30 who had mild COVID-19 (a few samples of this study predate the infection). Cell type and time point are not known.

The gene calls are TRBV12-3 or TRBV12-4 and TRBJ2-1; D might be TRBD1 (6 bases). Trimming shortened V by 6 bases and J by 7 bases, and 16 bases separated the two germline ends. The CDR3 consists of 14 residues. In nucleotides, the CDR3 is TGTGCCAGCAGGACCGGGACACGGATAAATGAGCAGTTCTTC. This codes for CASRTGTRINEQFF.

The rearrangement joins TRBV5-1 to TRBJ1-1; 8 bases map to TRBD1. The CDR3 contains 15 residues. Germline trimming cut 1 base from V and 5 bases from J; bases unmatched to any gene: 7. Germline assignment: CDR1 SGHRS and CDR2 YFSETQ. The CDR3 spells CASSLLQGEGTEAFF. CDR3 sequence (DNA): TGCGCCAGCAGCTTGTTACAGGGGGAGGGGACTGAAGCTTTCTTT. Filled out from reference TRBV5-1 and TRBJ1-1, the complete variable domain reads KAGVTQTPRYLIKTRGQQVTLSCSPISGHRSVSWYQQTPGQGLQFLFEYFSETQRNKGNFPGRFSGRQFSNSRSEMNVSTLELGDSALYLCASSLLQGEGTEAFFGQGTRLTVV.

At least ten counts were recorded for this clonotype. This chain uses TRBV7-2 with TRBJ2-1; D is possibly TRBD1 (5 bases). Germline V gene data show CDR1 as SGHTA and CDR2 as FQGNSA. The CDR3 totals 12 residues. The germline V and J ends were trimmed by 2 bases and 11 bases, with 10 bases remaining between them. DNA of the CDR3: TGTGCCAGCAGCTTATCCAGGGTGAAGCAGTTCTTC. Protein: CASSLSRVKQFF.

This clonotype was recorded only once. This chain joins TRBV20-1 and TRBJ2-2, with 12 bases that match TRBD2. The V segment lost 6 bases and the J segment 7 bases; nucleotides outside the gene matches: 6. The CDR3 has 14 amino acids. Germline CDR1 is DFQATT and CDR2 is SNEGSKA (reference sequence). The CDR3 region has the DNA TGCAGTGCCAAGCTAGCGGGGGGGCACGGGGAGCTGTTTTTT. Residues: CSAKLAGGHGELFF.

In DNA form, the CDR3 reads TGTGCCAGCAGCCAGGGACTTACTAAAAACATTCAGTACTTC. It is translated as CASSQGLTKNIQYF. This sequence joins TRBV7-2 and TRBJ2-4; maybe TRBD2 (6 bases). The CDR3 totals 14 residues. In germline, CDR1 is SGHTA, CDR2 FQGNSA. Trimming cost V 5 bases and J 4 bases, with 12 bases left between them.

This clonotype appeared a few times. The rearrangement joins TRBV6-5 to TRBJ2-3; D remains unclear. Between the trimmed V and J ends, which lost 0 bases and 2 bases, there was a span of 12 bases. The CDR3 runs to 16 residues. Germline values: CDR1 MNHEY, CDR2 SVGAGI. CDR3 in amino acids: CASSYSMADLTDTQYF. CDR3 sequence (DNA): TGTGCCAGCAGTTACTCGATGGCAGACCTCACAGATACGCAGTATTTT.

The V gene is TRBV7-9, the J gene TRBJ1-4; D call uncertain. V dropped 1 base and J dropped 3 bases, with 9 bases sitting between them. Germline-derived CDR1 and CDR2 are SEHNR and FQNEAQ (reference sequence). This CDR3 is 15 amino acids long. Here the CDR3 reads CASSLVQLANEKLFF. Written as DNA, the CDR3 is TGTGCCAGCAGCTTAGTGCAATTAGCTAATGAAAAACTGTTTTTT.

In this sample, this clonotype turned up many times. The chain employs TRBV7-9 and TRBJ2-3; no clear D. V was shortened by 3 bases and J by 2 bases, with 9 bases between the two germline ends. Germline V lookup: CDR1 SEHNR, CDR2 FQNEAQ (reference sequence). The CDR3 totals 14 residues. The CDR3 loop is CASSFGQYTDTQYF. CDR3 coding DNA: TGTGCCAGCAGCTTTGGCCAGTACACAGATACGCAGTATTTT.

This rearrangement joins TRBV5-6 to TRBJ1-4; D gene unclear. There are 14 residues in the CDR3. Trimming cost V 7 bases and J 8 bases, with 18 bases left between them. Germline CDR1 reads SGHDT; CDR2 reads YYEEEE. For the CDR3, the DNA is TGTGCCAGCGGCGGGCCAGACTCAGGCGAAAAACTGTTTTTT. Encoded protein: CASGGPDSGEKLFF. Based on the CDR3 plus reference TRBV5-6 and TRBJ1-4, the full variable domain is DAGVTQSPTHLIKTRGQQVTLRCSPKSGHDTVSWYQQALGQGPQFIFQYYEEEERQRGNFPDRFSGHQFPNYSSELNVNALLLGDSALYLCASGGPDSGEKLFFGSGTQLSVL.

This clonotype was observed many times. This rearrangement joins TRBV6-1 to TRBJ2-5; tentatively, D is TRBD2 (5 bases). Germline loops: CDR1 MNHNS, CDR2 SASEGT. The length of the CDR3 is 14 residues. The ends were cut back, 8 bases at V and 2 bases at J, with 15 bases in the middle. The CDR3 sequence is CASSGNGHQETQYF. In DNA form, the CDR3 reads TGTGCCAGCTCGGGGAATGGGCATCAAGAGACCCAGTACTTC.

The rearrangement joins TRBV9 to TRBJ1-2, with D hard to call. CDR1 and CDR2 from the germline V gene are SGDLS and YYNGEE. The V and J ends lost 0 bases and 6 bases respectively, with 15 bases between them. The CDR3 sequence is 15 residues long. DNA of the CDR3: TGTGCCAGCAGCGTAGAACCCGGACGCGTTGATGGCTACACCTTC. This translates into CASSVEPGRVDGYTF.

The chain carries TRBV6-5 and TRBJ2-6, with no clear D. Trimming took off 6 bases at V and 3 bases at J, with 12 bases between the two ends. The length of the CDR3 is 15 residues. CDR1 and CDR2 (germline): MNHEY, SVGAGI. CDR3 amino acids: CASRTSGVGANVLTF. The CDR3, as DNA: TGTGCCAGCAGGACCAGTGGCGTTGGGGCCAACGTCCTGACTTTC.

On this clonotype itself: A much larger clonotype is one base distant, so this may be a read error. This chain links TRBV9 with TRBJ1-5; no firm D call. The CDR3 runs 13 residues. The V gene's germline CDR1 is SGDLS and CDR2 YYNGEE. CDR3 sequence: CDSSEALGQPQHF. CDR3 coding DNA: TGTGACAGCAGCGAAGCTTTGGGTCAGCCCCAGCATTTT.

The rearrangement uses TRBV7-9 and TRBJ1-2; the D gene is possibly TRBD1 (6 bases). The CDR3 extends over 13 amino acids. With 1 base removed from V and 8 bases from J, the gap between germline ends came to 11 bases. Germline CDR1 is SEHNR and CDR2 is FQNEAQ (reference sequence). The CDR3 here is CASSLEGGLGYTF. DNA of the CDR3: TGTGCCAGCAGCTTAGAGGGGGGACTAGGCTACACCTTC.

V gene TRBV4-1 combines with J gene TRBJ2-1, with D uncertain. V was trimmed by 5 bases and J by 1 base, leaving 15 bases between them. The CDR3 is made up of 16 amino acids. The V gene's germline CDR1 is MGHRA and CDR2 YSYEKL. The CDR3 bases are TGCGCCAGCAGCGTCGGCCTGGGTCAGTCCTACAATGAGCAGTTCTTC. Residues: CASSVGLGQSYNEQFF.

This clonotype has only a few counts. V gene TRBV5-1 combines with J gene TRBJ1-2, with D unclear. The V end was cut by 4 bases, the J end by 2 bases, with 15 bases between. Looked up from germline, CDR1 is SGHRS and CDR2 is YFSETQ. The CDR3 runs 15 residues. The CDR3 here is CASSTEPGANYGYTF. CDR3 nucleotides: TGCGCCAGCAGCACAGAACCAGGAGCGAACTATGGCTACACCTTC.

The chain couples TRBV6-5 to TRBJ2-7, with 12 positions matching TRBD2. Trimming cost V 5 bases and J 7 bases; bases outside gene matches: 12. This CDR3 is built from 16 residues. Germline loops: CDR1 MNHEY, CDR2 SVGAGI. CDR3 loop: CASSKTSGGLGGEQYF. The DNA for the CDR3 is TGTGCCAGCAGTAAGACTAGCGGGGGCCTGGGAGGGGAGCAGTACTTC.

The chain uses TRBV7-2 and TRBJ2-7, with TRBD2 matching 11 bases. This CDR3 is built from 19 residues. In germline, CDR1 is SGHTA, CDR2 FQGNSA. Trimming at V came to 1 base and at J to 2 bases, leaving 13 bases not matched to a gene. The CDR3 sequence: CASSLGPDRGLAATYEQYF. The CDR3 DNA reads TGTGCCAGCAGCTTAGGCCCAGACAGGGGACTAGCGGCGACCTACGAGCAGTACTTC.

This clonotype was counted a few times. CDR3 residues: CSAPARSGYTF. CDR3 DNA sequence: TGCAGTGCCCCGGCCAGGTCTGGCTACACCTTC. V gene TRBV20-1 combines with J gene TRBJ1-2; no definite D call. Trimming left V 6 bases short and J 7 bases short, with 12 bases between. CDR1 and CDR2 from the germline V gene are DFQATT and SNEGSKA (reference sequence). The CDR3 consists of 11 residues.

This clonotype appeared a few times. An end of the junction does not agree with germline; a read error may underlie this. This rearrangement joins TRBV11-2 to TRBJ1-5; no definite D call. The CDR3 has 13 residues. Germline V gene sequence: CDR1 SGHAT, CDR2 FQNNGV. This chain's CDR3 is CASSLDRYQSQHF. In nucleotides, the CDR3 is TGTGCCAGCAGCCTCGACCGTTATCAGTCCCAGCATTTT.

In its sample, this clonotype was seen a few times. The CDR3 spells CASSVYSGGSPGELFF. Written as DNA, the CDR3 is TGTGCCAGCAGCGTATACAGCGGGGGGAGCCCCGGGGAGCTGTTTTTT. V is TRBV9 and J is TRBJ2-2; 9 positions match TRBD2. Germline V gives CDR1 SGDLS, CDR2 YYNGEE. This CDR3 spans 16 amino acids. Unmatched junction bases numbered 7, after V lost 1 base and J lost 6 bases.

This clonotype was detected only a few times. The rearrangement links TRBV12-3 or TRBV12-4 to TRBJ2-7, with D unresolved. V was shortened by 6 bases and J by 0 bases, with 6 bases between the two germline ends. The CDR3 consists of 12 residues. The DNA of the CDR3 is TGTGCCAGCAGCATTGACTCCTACGAGCAGTACTTC. It encodes CASSIDSYEQYF.

This clonotype was picked up many times. V usage is TRBV2 and J usage is TRBJ1-4; D is possibly TRBD1 (5 bases). Germline CDR1 is SNHLY and CDR2 is FYNNEI. This CDR3 is 14 amino acids long. Trimming left V 8 bases short and J 7 bases short, with 17 bases between. The CDR3 protein is CASGAGRYGEKLFF. DNA for the CDR3: TGTGCCAGCGGGGCAGGGAGATATGGTGAAAAACTGTTTTTT. The full variable domain, in which reference TRBV2 and TRBJ1-4 provide the parts outside the CDR3, is EPEVTQTPSHQVTQMGQEVILRCVPISNHLYFYWYRQILGQKVEFLVSFYNNEISEKSEIFDDQFSVERPDGSNFTLKIRSTKLEDSAMYFCASGAGRYGEKLFFGSGTQLSVL.

Details on this clonotype: It is likely a read error, because the conserved phenylalanine at the end of the CDR3 is missing. The chain couples TRBV7-3 to TRBJ2-3; no reliable D call. Germline CDR1 reads SGHTA; CDR2 reads FQGTGA. The length of the CDR3 is 13 residues. The CDR3 reads CATSSRVTHTQYS. The DNA for the CDR3 is TGTGCCACCAGCTCACGGGTCACACATACGCAGTATTCT.

The V and J genes are TRBV5-5 and TRBJ1-1, with unresolved D. The CDR3 is made up of 12 amino acids. Germline loops: CDR1 SGHKS, CDR2 YYEKEE (reference sequence). The V end lost 4 bases, the J end lost 11 bases, and 15 bases lay between the germline ends. The CDR3: CASSTSDLMAFF. The CDR3 nucleotides are TGTGCCAGCAGCACGAGCGACCTGATGGCTTTCTTT.